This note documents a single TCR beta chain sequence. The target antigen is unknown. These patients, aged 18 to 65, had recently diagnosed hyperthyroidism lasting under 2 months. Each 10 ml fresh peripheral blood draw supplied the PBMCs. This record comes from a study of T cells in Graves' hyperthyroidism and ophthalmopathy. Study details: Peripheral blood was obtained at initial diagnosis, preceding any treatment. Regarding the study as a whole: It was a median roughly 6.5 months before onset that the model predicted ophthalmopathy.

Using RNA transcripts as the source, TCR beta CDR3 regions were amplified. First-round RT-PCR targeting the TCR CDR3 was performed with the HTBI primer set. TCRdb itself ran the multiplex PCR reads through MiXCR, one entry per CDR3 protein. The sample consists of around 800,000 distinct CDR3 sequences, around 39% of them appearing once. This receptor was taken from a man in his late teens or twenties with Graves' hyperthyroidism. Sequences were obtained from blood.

The CDR3 here is CASSGQGTDEKLFF. CDR3 sequence (DNA): TGTGCCAGCAGCGGACAGGGGACAGATGAAAAACTGTTTTTT. The chain has TRBV9 and TRBJ1-4; TRBD1 aligns across 8 bases. Germline trimming cut 3 bases from V and 6 bases from J; bases unmatched to any gene: 4. Looked up from germline, CDR1 is SGDLS and CDR2 is YYNGEE. This CDR3 comprises 14 residues.